The rows below give T cell receptor beta chains drawn from one sample of a study of T cell responses to AZD1222 COVID-19 vaccine. TCRdb's copy holds only in-frame clones and misses some; the assay was immunoSEQ multiplex PCR. The data contain around 170,000 clones, approximately 91% of them singletons. Source: peripheral blood, taken 28 days after the second AZD1222 dose. All receptors derive from an adult who received the AZD1222 COVID-19 vaccine. The CDR3 runs from the conserved cysteine through the conserved F or W. A D gene is named only where the DNA matches it firmly.

J gene,D gene,V gene,CDR3 DNA,CDR3 protein
TRBJ2-1,TRBD2,TRBV2,TGTGCCAGCAGGGGGACTAGCGGGGGGTACAATGAGCAGTTCTTC,CASRGTSGGYNEQFF
TRBJ1-5,.,TRBV19,TGTGCCAGTAGTGAATGGGATCGACCAAATCAGCCCCAGCATTTT,CASSEWDRPNQPQHF
TRBJ1-2,TRBD1,TRBV5-8,TGTGCCAGCAGCCCGCGGACAGGGGGCTACTATGGCTACACCTTC,CASSPRTGGYYGYTF
TRBJ2-7,.,TRBV5-6,TGTGCCAGCAGCCCCGGGCAGGGTAACGAGCAGTACTTC,CASSPGQGNEQYF
TRBJ2-3,.,TRBV5-1,TGCGCCAGCAGCTTCACGGGGGCGCGGGCAGATACGCAGTATTTT,CASSFTGARADTQYF
TRBJ1-1,.,TRBV18,TGTGCCAGCTCACCCTGGGAGGCGAACACTGAAGCTTTCTTT,CASSPWEANTEAFF
TRBJ2-7,.,TRBV7-3,TGTGCCAGCAGCTTCTCCACCGGGACTCCTTACGAGCAGTACTTC,CASSFSTGTPYEQYF
TRBJ2-5,.,TRBV28,TGTGCCAGCAGACAAGAGACCCAGTACTTC,CASRQETQYF
TRBJ1-5,.,TRBV18,TGTGCCAGCTCACCCGGGACACTCTATAGCAATCAGCCCCAGCATTTT,CASSPGTLYSNQPQHF
TRBJ2-3,TRBD2,TRBV14,TGTGCCAGCAGCCAAGGGCGGGAGTCGCTATCGAGGCTAACTGTGGATACGCAGTATTTT,CASSQGRESLSRLTVDTQYF
TRBJ2-5,TRBD1,TRBV10-3,TGTGCCATCCGGGCCCCCGGGACAGGGGCCGAGACCCAGTACTTC,CAIRAPGTGAETQYF
TRBJ2-4,.,TRBV3-1/TRBV3-2,TGTGCCAGCAGCCAAGATCAGCACGGAGCCAAAAACATTCAGTACTTC,CASSQDQHGAKNIQYF